The sequence of this T cell receptor beta chain was determined in a study of control samples from healthy donors and cancer patients. This clone was recorded once. Only in-frame clones appear in the TCRdb table, and some are missing; sequencing was by immunoSEQ multiplex PCR. The data show 80,000 to 85,000 clones, roughly 84% seen once. Germline values: CDR1 ENHRY, CDR2 SYGVKD. The V end was cut by 3 bases, the J end by 4 bases, with 15 bases between. CDR3 length equals 16 residues. The source is a woman aged 45-60 years in good health. Sequencing used blood. J is TRBJ2-2 and V is TRBV10-3, with D perhaps given as TRBD1 or TRBD2 (6 bases each). Written as DNA, the CDR3 is TGTGCCATCAGTGAATCGACCGGGGGCCTCACCGGGGAGCTGTTTTTT. It codes for CAISESTGGLTGELFF.